The entry that follows covers one T cell receptor beta chain sequence. This clonotype is judged medium-sized (0.01 to 0.1%). Its antigen target is currently unknown. No base quality values were provided; no much bigger clone lies one nucleotide off. The study was a case-control design nested within a healthcare worker cohort in London, UK, with weekly nasopharyngeal swab PCR tests and blood sampling. Healthcare workers were enrolled in the week of the UK lockdown, from 23 to 31 March 2020, and were followed every week for up to roughly 15 weeks. Cut back by 6 bases and 0 bases, the V and J ends lie 22 bases apart. From the germline V gene, CDR1 is SQVTM and CDR2 is ANQGSEA. The CDR3 spans 17 residues, from the cysteine through the phenylalanine. Only the CDR3 part of the read is kept: 51 bases, read in frame from the first base. The method behind the library was 5' RACE. The listed sequencing device is NextSeq 500. To correct for sequencing error and PCR bias, the TCR library protocol tagged individual cDNA molecules with unique molecular identifiers. Both TCR alpha and beta chains were sequenced, and tight co-correlation was observed between alpha and beta sequence abundances in each sample. The original pipeline was this. Decombinator V4 was used to annotate TCR sequences for V gene, J gene and CDR3. TCRs were defined as expanded if a significant change between any two time points was detected under a Poisson model with p below 0.0001. Abundances of TCRs were expressed as counts per million after normalisation to the total number of TCRs sequenced in each sample. MAIT TCRs were defined by TRAV1-2 paired with TRAJ12, TRAJ20 or TRAJ33, and iNKT TCRs by TRAV10 paired with TRAJ18. VDJdb, accessed 1 November 2021, was searched for CMV, EBV and SARS-CoV-2 annotated TCRs, with TCRs annotated for multiple antigens excluded. TCRdb cleaned the public reads at Q25 with fastp, built clones with MiXCR and kept in-frame beta chains. Rows matching on CDR3 protein sequence are summarized as one entry with the most common DNA and genes. In this record, the V and J calls reflect TCRdb's handling and not the investigators' own analysis. The sample table lists about 110,000 distinct CDR3 sequences, 11% of them with a count of one. About 7.6% of the sample goes to the ten largest clones.

The sample belongs to a study of early T cells in non-severe SARS-CoV-2 infection (dated by TCRdb to about 2021). Study-level background: Because TCR sequencing was done on bulk RNA from unsorted whole blood, the alpha and beta chains could not be paired. Beyond this particular receptor, the publication reports: VDJdb matching was skewed toward anti-spike CD8 responses, so virus-specific expansions were likely underestimated and private and CD4 specificities were missed.

The sample comprised whole blood. The source is an adult who was a healthcare worker with PCR-confirmed SARS-CoV-2 infection or an uninfected control (not recorded which). The sequence links TRBV29-1 to TRBJ2-3; the D gene is perhaps TRBD1, on 6 matching bases. CDR3 protein: CSVRTHPGQPSTDTQYF. In nucleotides, the sequence is TGCAGCGTCCGCACCCATCCGGGACAACCAAGCACAGATACGCAGTATTTT.